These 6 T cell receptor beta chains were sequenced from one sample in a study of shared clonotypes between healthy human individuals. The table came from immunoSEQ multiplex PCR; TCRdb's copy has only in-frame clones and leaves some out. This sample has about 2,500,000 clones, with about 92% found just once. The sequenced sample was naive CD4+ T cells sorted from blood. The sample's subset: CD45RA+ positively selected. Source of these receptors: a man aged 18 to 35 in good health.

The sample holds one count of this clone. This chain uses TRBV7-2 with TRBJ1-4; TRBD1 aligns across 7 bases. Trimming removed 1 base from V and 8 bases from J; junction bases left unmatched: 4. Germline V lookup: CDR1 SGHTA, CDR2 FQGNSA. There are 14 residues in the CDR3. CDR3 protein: CASSLEGAGEKLFF. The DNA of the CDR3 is TGTGCCAGCAGCTTAGAGGGGGCAGGGGAAAAACTGTTTTTT.

CDR3 amino acids: CASSLGPEDTEAFF. CDR3 DNA sequence: TGCGCCAGCAGCTTGGGCCCCGAGGACACTGAAGCTTTCTTT. V is TRBV5-1 and J is TRBJ1-1; D unclear. The CDR3 covers 14 residues. V was pared by 0 bases and J by 3 bases, with 9 bases between. Germline V gene data show CDR1 as SGHRS and CDR2 as YFSETQ.

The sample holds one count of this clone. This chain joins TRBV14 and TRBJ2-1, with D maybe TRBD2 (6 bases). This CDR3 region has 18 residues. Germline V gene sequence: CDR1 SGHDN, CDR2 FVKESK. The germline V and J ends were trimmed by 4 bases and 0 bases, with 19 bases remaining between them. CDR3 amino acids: CASSPLGSGGSSYNEQFF. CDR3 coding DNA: TGTGCCAGCAGCCCCCTTGGGTCCGGAGGGAGCTCCTACAATGAGCAGTTCTTC.

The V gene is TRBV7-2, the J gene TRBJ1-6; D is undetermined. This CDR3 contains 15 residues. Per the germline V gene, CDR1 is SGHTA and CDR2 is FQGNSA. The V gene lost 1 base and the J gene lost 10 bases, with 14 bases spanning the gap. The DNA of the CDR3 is TGTGCCAGCAGCTTAGAAGGGCAGGCCAGATCACCCCTCCACTTT. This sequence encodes CASSLEGQARSPLHF.

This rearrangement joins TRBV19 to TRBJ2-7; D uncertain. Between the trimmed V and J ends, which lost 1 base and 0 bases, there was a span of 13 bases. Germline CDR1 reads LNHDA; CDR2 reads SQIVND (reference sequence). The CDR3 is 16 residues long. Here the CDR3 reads CASSIGHLGTSYEQYF. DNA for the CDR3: TGTGCCAGTAGTATAGGCCACCTAGGAACCTCCTACGAGCAGTACTTC.

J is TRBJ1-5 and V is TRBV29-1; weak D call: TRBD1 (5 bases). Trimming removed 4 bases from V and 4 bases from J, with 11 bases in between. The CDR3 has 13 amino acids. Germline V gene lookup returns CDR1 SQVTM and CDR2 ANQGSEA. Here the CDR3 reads CSVGRDGNQPQHF. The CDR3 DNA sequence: TGCAGCGTTGGTAGGGACGGAAATCAGCCCCAGCATTTT. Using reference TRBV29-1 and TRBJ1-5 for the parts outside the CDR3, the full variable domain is SAVISQKPSRDICQRGTSLTIQCQVDSQVTMMFWYRQQPGQSLTLIATANQGSEATYESGFVIDKFPISRPNLTFSTLTVSNMSPEDSSIYLCSVGRDGNQPQHFGDGTRLSIL.